Below, 32 T cell receptor beta chains from the same sample are listed, as sequenced in a study of blood T cell repertoires in COVID-19. Using immunoSEQ multiplex PCR, the repertoire was profiled, and TCRdb retains in-frame clones only, with some absent. The sample holds about 410,000 clones; about nine tenths are singletons and the top ten take 1.4% to 1.5%. The sequenced material came from peripheral blood. The source of these receptors is a woman younger than 45 with active or convalescent COVID-19.

The chain has TRBV19 and TRBJ1-2, with D maybe TRBD1 (6 bases). Between the trimmed V and J ends, which lost 4 bases and 4 bases, there was a span of 10 bases. The germline CDR1 and CDR2 sequences are LNHDA and SQIVND (reference sequence). The CDR3 contains 13 residues. The CDR3 reads CASSTTGSYGYTF. CDR3 DNA sequence: TGTGCCAGTAGTACGACAGGTTCCTATGGCTACACCTTC.

The chain carries TRBV6-5 and TRBJ2-3, with TRBD1 identical over 7 bases. V lost 8 bases, J lost 6 bases, and 2 bases stayed unmatched. Germline V CDR1 and CDR2: MNHEY, SVGAGI. CDR3 length: 11 residues. The CDR3: CASQQGDTQYF. The CDR3 DNA reads as TGTGCCAGCCAACAGGGGGATACGCAGTATTTT.

V usage is TRBV5-6 and J usage is TRBJ1-5; D is uncertain. The CDR3 spans 18 residues. Per germline, CDR1 SGHDT and CDR2 YYEEEE. V was trimmed by 2 bases and J by 2 bases, leaving 20 bases between them. The CDR3 sequence is CASSFRTGSVLGNQPQHF. CDR3 in DNA: TGTGCCAGCAGCTTCCGGACGGGGAGCGTATTGGGCAATCAGCCCCAGCATTTT.

The chain employs TRBV5-1 and TRBJ1-1, with D possibly TRBD1 on 5 matching bases. The germline V gene encodes CDR1 SGHRS and CDR2 YFSETQ. V lost 3 bases and J 11 bases, leaving 11 bases between the germline ends. The CDR3 loop spans 11 amino acids. CDR3 DNA sequence: TGCGCCAGCAGCTCGTCCCGGGGGGCTTTCTTT. Translating it yields CASSSSRGAFF.

The V gene is TRBV6-5, the J gene TRBJ2-7; 8 nucleotides agree with TRBD2. The CDR3 covers 15 residues. Germline trimming cut 10 bases from V and 7 bases from J; bases unmatched to any gene: 18. Germline V gene data show CDR1 as MNHEY and CDR2 as SVGAGI. CDR3 region: CATSGSTGGAREQYF. The CDR3 region has the DNA TGTGCCACCTCAGGGTCGACGGGGGGGGCTCGTGAGCAGTACTTC.

In this sample, this clone turned up once. J is TRBJ1-1 and V is TRBV20-1; weak D call: TRBD1 (5 bases). The CDR3 is made up of 13 amino acids. Between the trimmed V and J ends, which lost 3 bases and 8 bases, there was a span of 16 bases. Germline-derived CDR1 and CDR2 are DFQATT and SNEGSKA (reference sequence). The CDR3 DNA reads as TGCAGTGCTAGTAGGGGTGGGGCAGCGGAAGCTTTCTTT. This sequence encodes CSASRGGAAEAFF.

The CDR3 protein is CASSRGGTNEKLFF. The DNA for the CDR3 is TGTGCCAGCAGCAGGGGTGGCACTAATGAAAAACTGTTTTTT. The chain has TRBV5-6 and TRBJ1-4; D possibly corresponds to TRBD1 (5 bases). V lost 4 bases to trimming and J lost 2 bases, with 9 bases between them. This CDR3 region has 14 residues. The germline V gene encodes CDR1 SGHDT and CDR2 YYEEEE.

This chain uses TRBV20-1 with TRBJ1-2, with a possible D match to TRBD1 (6 bases). The CDR3 runs to 16 residues. Germline V gene sequence: CDR1 DFQATT, CDR2 SNEGSKA (reference sequence). The V end was cut by 3 bases, the J end by 4 bases, with 21 bases between. CDR3 in amino acids: CSASPPGGGSRYGYTF. The CDR3 DNA reads TGCAGTGCTAGTCCCCCTGGGGGGGGCTCTCGCTATGGCTACACCTTC.

The chain uses TRBV10-2 and TRBJ1-4; 7 nucleotides line up with TRBD1. CDR1 WSHSY and CDR2 SAAADI come from the germline V gene. CDR3 length equals 15 residues. Losses at the gene ends were 7 bases for V and 4 bases for J; bases not matched to a gene: 9. The CDR3 DNA is TGCGCCAGCATGAGAACAGGGGTTAATAATGAAAAACTGTTTTTT. Amino acids: CASMRTGVNNEKLFF.

V is TRBV5-1 and J is TRBJ2-7; 14 bases agree with TRBD2. The CDR3 contains 17 residues. V lost 3 bases, J lost 5 bases, and 10 bases stayed unmatched. CDR1 SGHRS and CDR2 YFSETQ come from the germline V gene. The CDR3 region has the DNA TGCGCCAGCAGCTGGGGGACTAGCGGGAGATCCCCTAACGAGCAGTACTTC. Translating it yields CASSWGTSGRSPNEQYF.

The chain uses TRBV7-9 and TRBJ1-2, with 8 bases that match TRBD1. The germline V gene has CDR1 SEHNR and CDR2 FQNEAQ (reference sequence). The CDR3 sequence is 16 residues long. Trimming removed 2 bases from V and 5 bases from J; junction bases left unmatched: 10. Here the CDR3 reads CASSLSQGAVGYGYTF. DNA for the CDR3: TGTGCCAGCAGCTTATCGCAGGGGGCCGTAGGTTATGGCTACACCTTC.

V gene TRBV24-1 combines with J gene TRBJ2-5, with D possibly TRBD1 on 7 matching bases. V was pared by 10 bases and J by 5 bases, with 16 bases between. The CDR3 has 13 amino acids. Per germline, CDR1 KGHDR and CDR2 SFDVKD. The CDR3 reads CATQNGGQETQYF. CDR3 DNA: TGTGCCACACAAAACGGGGGACAGGAGACCCAGTACTTC.

The rearrangement joins TRBV6-4 to TRBJ2-7, with 9 bases that match TRBD1. Losses at the gene ends were 3 bases for V and 6 bases for J; bases not matched to a gene: 9. CDR1 and CDR2 from the germline V gene are MRHNA and SNTAGT. The CDR3 consists of 15 residues. For the CDR3, the DNA is TGTGCCAGCAGTGAACAACCGGGACAGGGCTCCGAGCAGTACTTC. It encodes CASSEQPGQGSEQYF.

This clone was seen only once. V usage is TRBV2 and J usage is TRBJ1-4, with D possibly being TRBD1 (5 bases). The CDR3 totals 15 residues. V was pared by 2 bases and J by 8 bases, with 15 bases between. Germline V CDR1 and CDR2: SNHLY, FYNNEI. CDR3 protein: CASSEMMGGSEKLFF. The CDR3 DNA is TGTGCCAGCAGTGAAATGATGGGGGGGAGCGAAAAACTGTTTTTT.

The chain couples TRBV7-2 to TRBJ1-1; D is possibly TRBD1 (6 bases). The CDR3 has 17 amino acids. Per the germline V gene, CDR1 is SGHTA and CDR2 is FQGNSA. Trimming left V 6 bases short and J 0 bases short, with 20 bases between. The CDR3 nucleotides are TGTGCCAGCAGTAAGGAGCAGGGGTTTACAATGAACACTGAAGCTTTCTTT. Its protein product is CASSKEQGFTMNTEAFF.

The chain carries TRBV7-9 and TRBJ1-1; D unresolved. V was trimmed by 2 bases and J by 3 bases, leaving 7 bases between them. This CDR3 is built from 13 residues. Germline lookup yields CDR1 SEHNR and CDR2 FQNEAQ (reference sequence). The CDR3: CASSLFQDTEAFF. The CDR3, as DNA: TGTGCCAGCAGCTTATTTCAGGACACTGAAGCTTTCTTT.

The gene calls are TRBV11-1 and TRBJ2-1, with 7 bases identical to TRBD2. V lost 1 base to trimming and J lost 0 bases; unmatched junction nucleotides: 3. Germline values: CDR1 SGHAT, CDR2 FQDESV (reference sequence). This CDR3 has 16 residues. The CDR3 DNA reads TGTGCCAGCAGCTTAGGCCGGGAGGCCTCCTACAATGAGCAGTTCTTC. Encoded protein: CASSLGREASYNEQFF.

The chain is built from TRBV27 and TRBJ1-2, with 9 bases that match TRBD1. With 3 bases clipped from V and 6 bases from J, the junction kept 2 bases outside the gene matches. The CDR3 runs 13 residues. The germline gives CDR1 MNHEY, CDR2 SMNVEV (reference sequence). The CDR3 reads CASSLTGGNGYTF. The CDR3 coding sequence is TGTGCCAGCAGTTTGACAGGGGGTAATGGCTACACCTTC.

The chain recombines TRBV19 with TRBJ1-1, with D uncertain. V shed 3 bases and J shed 6 bases, with 11 bases lying between them. This CDR3 spans 13 amino acids. Looked up from germline, CDR1 is LNHDA and CDR2 is SQIVND (reference sequence). CDR3 region: CASSIYRESEAFF. CDR3 coding DNA: TGTGCCAGTAGTATCTACCGAGAATCTGAAGCTTTCTTT. Using reference TRBV19 and TRBJ1-1 for the parts outside the CDR3, the full variable domain is DGGITQSPKYLFRKEGQNVTLSCEQNLNHDAMYWYRQDPGQGLRLIYYSQIVNDFQKGDIAEGYSVSREKKESFPLTVTSAQKNPTAFYLCASSIYRESEAFFGQGTRLTVV.

The rearrangement uses TRBV5-4 and TRBJ2-5; 7 bases are a match to TRBD1. The CDR3 length is 14 residues. V shed 6 bases and J 1 base; nucleotides not matched to a gene: 6. Germline V gene sequence: CDR1 SGHNT, CDR2 YYREEE (reference sequence). The CDR3 bases are TGTGCCAGCACCAGGACAGGATCCCAAGAGACCCAGTACTTC. This translates into CASTRTGSQETQYF.

Comments on this clone: This specimen includes other DNA sequences encoding the same CDR3. V is TRBV5-1 and J is TRBJ2-7; the match to TRBD2 covers 13 bases. This CDR3 has 15 residues. Germline loops: CDR1 SGHRS, CDR2 YFSETQ. Unmatched junction bases numbered 3, after V lost 4 bases and J lost 2 bases. The CDR3 sequence: CASSLGTSGTYEQYF. CDR3 DNA: TGCGCCAGCAGCCTAGGGACTAGCGGGACCTACGAGCAGTACTTC.

This chain uses TRBV19 with TRBJ1-2; D is unclear. The V end lost 0 bases, the J end lost 4 bases, and 12 bases lay between the germline ends. The CDR3 runs to 15 residues. Germline values: CDR1 LNHDA, CDR2 SQIVND (reference sequence). The CDR3 reads CASSIDLGGLYGYTF. CDR3 bases: TGTGCCAGTAGTATAGATCTGGGCGGACTCTATGGCTACACCTTC.

This rearrangement joins TRBV2 to TRBJ1-5, with TRBD1 matching 7 bases. Germline loops: CDR1 SNHLY, CDR2 FYNNEI. Trimming at V came to 5 bases and at J to 4 bases, leaving 5 bases not matched to a gene. The length of the CDR3 is 14 residues. CDR3 in amino acids: CASSSGQVNQPQHF. In DNA, the CDR3 is TGTGCCAGCAGTTCCGGACAGGTGAATCAGCCCCAGCATTTT.

The CDR3 DNA sequence: TGTGCCAGTAGAGGGGTAGGGGGTCAGCCCCAGCATTTT. Residues: CASRGVGGQPQHF. This sequence joins TRBV19 and TRBJ1-5; D may be TRBD1 (6 bases). The germline V gene encodes CDR1 LNHDA and CDR2 SQIVND (reference sequence). V was cut by 6 bases and J by 6 bases, with 12 bases left in between. This CDR3 spans 13 amino acids.

This chain joins TRBV6-5 and TRBJ2-3; D call uncertain. CDR3 length equals 14 residues. Germline lookup yields CDR1 MNHEY and CDR2 SVGAGI. V was trimmed by 3 bases and J by 7 bases, leaving 14 bases between them. This CDR3 is CASSYNSFENTQYF. The CDR3 nucleotides read TGTGCCAGCAGTTATAACTCATTCGAAAATACGCAGTATTTT.

V is TRBV5-1 and J is TRBJ1-6, with unresolved D. The germline CDR1 and CDR2 sequences are SGHRS and YFSETQ. CDR3 length: 17 amino acids. The germline V and J ends were trimmed by 0 bases and 0 bases, with 10 bases remaining between them. The CDR3 is CASSLALETSYNSPLHF. CDR3 DNA sequence: TGCGCCAGCAGCTTGGCCTTGGAGACCTCCTATAATTCACCCCTCCACTTT.

The genes are TRBV11-3 and TRBJ2-1; 14 bases are a match to TRBD2. From germline, CDR1 is SGHNT and CDR2 YENEEA. V dropped 3 bases and J dropped 7; count of bases not matched to a gene: 11. This CDR3 contains 18 residues. The CDR3 DNA follows: TGTGCCAGCAGCTTTAACGGACTAGCGGGAGGCCCCAGGAATGAGCAGTTCTTC. It encodes CASSFNGLAGGPRNEQFF.

The rearrangement joins TRBV6-6 to TRBJ1-1, with D tentatively TRBD1 (6 bases). This CDR3 has 16 amino acids. V was cut by 2 bases and J by 5 bases, with 18 bases left in between. Germline V gene lookup returns CDR1 MNHNY and CDR2 SVGAGI (reference sequence). CDR3: CASSYVPNRVGTEAFF. The CDR3 DNA sequence: TGTGCCAGCAGTTACGTCCCTAACAGGGTAGGGACTGAAGCTTTCTTT.

To note about this clone: This specimen includes other DNA sequences encoding the same CDR3. The V call is TRBV5-1, the J call TRBJ2-7; 8 bases agree with TRBD1. CDR3 length: 15 residues. J lost 3 bases, V lost 0 bases, and 5 bases had no gene match. Germline loops: CDR1 SGHRS, CDR2 YFSETQ. The DNA of the CDR3 is TGCGCCAGCAGCTTGGATGGGACAGGAAGCTACGAGCAGTACTTC. Protein: CASSLDGTGSYEQYF.

The chain joins TRBV5-3 to TRBJ2-3; 8 nucleotides match TRBD1. TRBV5-3 carries the ORF label, with uncertain function. This CDR3 contains 16 residues. Trimming at V came to 1 base and at J to 2 bases, leaving 6 bases not matched to a gene. As DNA, the CDR3 is TGTGCCAGAAGCTTGACGGACAGGGTGGTCACAGATACGCAGTATTTT. It specifies CARSLTDRVVTDTQYF.

This clone appeared a single time. The rearrangement uses TRBV5-1 and TRBJ1-2, with TRBD1 as a possible D gene (5 bases). Per the germline V gene, CDR1 is SGHRS and CDR2 is YFSETQ. The CDR3 runs 12 residues. V shed 0 bases and J shed 7 bases, with 7 bases lying between them. The CDR3 sequence is CASSLEGIGYTF. The CDR3 region has the DNA TGCGCCAGCAGCTTGGAGGGGATTGGCTACACCTTC.

The V call is TRBV19, the J call TRBJ1-1; no clear D. This CDR3 comprises 15 residues. CDR1 and CDR2 from the germline V gene are LNHDA and SQIVND (reference sequence). Trimming took off 1 base at V and 5 bases at J, with 14 bases between the two ends. Here the CDR3 reads CASSIGFAAVTEAFF. The CDR3 nucleotides read TGTGCCAGTAGTATAGGCTTCGCGGCGGTGACTGAAGCTTTCTTT.